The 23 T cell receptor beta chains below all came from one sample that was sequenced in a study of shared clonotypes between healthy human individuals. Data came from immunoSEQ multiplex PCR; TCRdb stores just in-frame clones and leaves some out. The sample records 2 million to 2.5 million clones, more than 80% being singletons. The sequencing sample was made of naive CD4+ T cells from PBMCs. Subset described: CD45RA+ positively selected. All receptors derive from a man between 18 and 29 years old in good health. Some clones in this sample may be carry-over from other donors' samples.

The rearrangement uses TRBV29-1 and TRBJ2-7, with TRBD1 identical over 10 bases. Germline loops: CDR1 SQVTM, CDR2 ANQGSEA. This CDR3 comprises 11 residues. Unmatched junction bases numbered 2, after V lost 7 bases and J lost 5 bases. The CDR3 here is CSGGQGNEQYF. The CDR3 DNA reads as TGCAGCGGGGGACAGGGGAACGAGCAGTACTTC.

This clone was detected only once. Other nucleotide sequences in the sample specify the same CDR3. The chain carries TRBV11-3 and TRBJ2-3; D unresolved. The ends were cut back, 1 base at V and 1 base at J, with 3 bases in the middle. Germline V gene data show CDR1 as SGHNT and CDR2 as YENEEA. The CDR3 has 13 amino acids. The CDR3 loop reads CASSLAGTDTQYF. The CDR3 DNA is TGTGCCAGCAGCTTAGCAGGCACAGATACGCAGTATTTT.

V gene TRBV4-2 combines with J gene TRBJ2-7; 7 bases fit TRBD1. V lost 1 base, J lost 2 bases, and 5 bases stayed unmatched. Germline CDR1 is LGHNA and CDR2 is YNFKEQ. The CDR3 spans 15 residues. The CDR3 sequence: CASSQADRDAYEQYF. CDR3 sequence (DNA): TGTGCCAGCAGCCAAGCCGACAGGGACGCCTACGAGCAGTACTTC.

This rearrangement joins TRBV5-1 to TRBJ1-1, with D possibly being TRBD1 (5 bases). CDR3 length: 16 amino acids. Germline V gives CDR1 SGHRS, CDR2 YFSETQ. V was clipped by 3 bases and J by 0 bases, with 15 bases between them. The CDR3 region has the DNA TGCGCCAGCAGCTCCGATGCAGGGTGGGTGAACACTGAAGCTTTCTTT. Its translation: CASSSDAGWVNTEAFF.

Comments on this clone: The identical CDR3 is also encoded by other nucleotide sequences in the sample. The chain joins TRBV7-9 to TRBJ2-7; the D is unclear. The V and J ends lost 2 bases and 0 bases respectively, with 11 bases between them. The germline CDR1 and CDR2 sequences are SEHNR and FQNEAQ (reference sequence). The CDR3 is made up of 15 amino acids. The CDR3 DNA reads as TGTGCCAGCAGCTTAATGGCGGCGAGCTCCTACGAGCAGTACTTC. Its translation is CASSLMAASSYEQYF.

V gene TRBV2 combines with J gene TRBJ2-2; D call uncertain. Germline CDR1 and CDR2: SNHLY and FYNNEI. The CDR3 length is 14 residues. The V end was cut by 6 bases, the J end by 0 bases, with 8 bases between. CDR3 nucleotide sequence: TGTGCCAGCAGATGGGATTCGAACACCGGGGAGCTGTTTTTT. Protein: CASRWDSNTGELFF.

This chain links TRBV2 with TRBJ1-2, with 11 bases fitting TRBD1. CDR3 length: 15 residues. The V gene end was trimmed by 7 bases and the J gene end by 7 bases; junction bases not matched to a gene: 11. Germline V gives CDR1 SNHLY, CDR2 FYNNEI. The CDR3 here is CASNKYGQGAPGYTF. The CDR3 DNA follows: TGTGCCAGCAATAAATACGGACAGGGGGCGCCTGGCTACACCTTC.

This CDR3 is CASSLSALLYQPQHF. The DNA of the CDR3 is TGTGCCAGCAGTTTATCCGCCCTTCTCTATCAGCCCCAGCATTTT. The V and J genes are TRBV28 and TRBJ1-5; D not resolved. CDR3 length: 15 residues. Looked up from germline, CDR1 is MDHEN and CDR2 is SYDVKM. Between the trimmed V and J ends, which lost 1 base and 5 bases, there was a span of 12 bases. Complete variable domain (other parts from reference TRBV28 and TRBJ1-5): DVKVTQSSRYLVKRTGEKVFLECVQDMDHENMFWYRQDPGLGLRLIYFSYDVKMKEKGDIPEGYSVSREKKERFSLILESASTNQTSMYLCASSLSALLYQPQHFGDGTRLSIL.

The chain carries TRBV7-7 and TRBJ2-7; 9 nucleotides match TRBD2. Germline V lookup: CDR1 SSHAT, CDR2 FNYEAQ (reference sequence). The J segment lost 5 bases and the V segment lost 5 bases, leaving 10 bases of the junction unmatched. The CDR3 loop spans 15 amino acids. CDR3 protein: CASSPIAGASHEQYF. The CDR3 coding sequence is TGTGCCAGCAGCCCAATAGCGGGAGCGAGCCACGAGCAGTACTTC.

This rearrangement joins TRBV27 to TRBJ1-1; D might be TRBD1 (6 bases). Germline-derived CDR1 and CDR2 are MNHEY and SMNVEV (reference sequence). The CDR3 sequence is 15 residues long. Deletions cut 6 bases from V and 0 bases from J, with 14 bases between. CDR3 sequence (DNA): TGTGCCAGCAGGAGGGGGTACAACTTGAACACTGAAGCTTTCTTT. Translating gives CASRRGYNLNTEAFF.

In nucleotides, the CDR3 is TGTGCCAGCAGTCCCTGGGGACCGGGGGAGACTGAAGCTTTCTTT. Protein sequence: CASSPWGPGETEAFF. This chain uses TRBV27 with TRBJ1-1, with D maybe TRBD1 (5 bases). The CDR3 runs 15 residues. The V end was cut by 5 bases, the J end by 5 bases, with 18 bases between. In germline, CDR1 is MNHEY, CDR2 SMNVEV (reference sequence).

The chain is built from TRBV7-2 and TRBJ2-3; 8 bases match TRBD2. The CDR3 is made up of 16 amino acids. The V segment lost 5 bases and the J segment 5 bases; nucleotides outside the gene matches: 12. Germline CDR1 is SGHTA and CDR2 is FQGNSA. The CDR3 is CASSQLGAGVGDTQYF. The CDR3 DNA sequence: TGTGCCAGCAGCCAACTCGGAGCGGGAGTTGGAGATACGCAGTATTTT.

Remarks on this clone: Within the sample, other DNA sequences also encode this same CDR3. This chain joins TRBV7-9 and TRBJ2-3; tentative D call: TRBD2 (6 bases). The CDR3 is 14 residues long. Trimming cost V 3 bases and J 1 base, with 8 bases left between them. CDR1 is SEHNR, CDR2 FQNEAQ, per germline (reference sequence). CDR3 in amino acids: CASSFGGGTDTQYF. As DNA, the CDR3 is TGTGCCAGCAGCTTTGGCGGGGGCACAGATACGCAGTATTTT.

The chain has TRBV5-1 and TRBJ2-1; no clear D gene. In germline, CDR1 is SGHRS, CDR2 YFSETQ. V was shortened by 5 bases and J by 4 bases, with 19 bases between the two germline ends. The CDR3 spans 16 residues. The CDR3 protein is CASSYGMVTDYNEQFF. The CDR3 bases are TGCGCCAGCAGTTATGGTATGGTTACCGATTACAATGAGCAGTTCTTC.

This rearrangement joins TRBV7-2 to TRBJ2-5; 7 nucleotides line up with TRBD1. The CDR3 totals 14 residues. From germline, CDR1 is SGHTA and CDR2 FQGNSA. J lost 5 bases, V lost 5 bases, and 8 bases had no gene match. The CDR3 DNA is TGTGCCAGCAGCCCCTTGAGGGGGCTTGAGACCCAGTACTTC. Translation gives CASSPLRGLETQYF.

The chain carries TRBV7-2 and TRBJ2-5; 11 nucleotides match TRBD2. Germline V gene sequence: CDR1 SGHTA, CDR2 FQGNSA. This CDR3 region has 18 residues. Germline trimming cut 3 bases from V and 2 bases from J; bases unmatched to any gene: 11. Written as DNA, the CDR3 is TGTGCCAGCAGCTTGAACGGGATAGCGGGAGGGAGTCAAGAGACCCAGTACTTC. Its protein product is CASSLNGIAGGSQETQYF.

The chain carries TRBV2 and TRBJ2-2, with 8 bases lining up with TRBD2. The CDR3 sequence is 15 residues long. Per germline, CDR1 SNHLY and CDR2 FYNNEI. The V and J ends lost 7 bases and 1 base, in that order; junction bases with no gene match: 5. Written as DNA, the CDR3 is TGTGCCAGCAATAAAGCGGGAGAGAACACCGGGGAGCTGTTTTTT. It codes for CASNKAGENTGELFF.

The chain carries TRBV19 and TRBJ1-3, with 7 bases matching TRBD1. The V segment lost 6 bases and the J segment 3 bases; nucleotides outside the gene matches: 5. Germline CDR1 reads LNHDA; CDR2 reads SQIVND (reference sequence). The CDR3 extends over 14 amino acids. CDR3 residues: CASSPTGYGNTIYF. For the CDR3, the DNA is TGTGCCAGTAGCCCGACAGGGTATGGAAACACCATATATTTT.

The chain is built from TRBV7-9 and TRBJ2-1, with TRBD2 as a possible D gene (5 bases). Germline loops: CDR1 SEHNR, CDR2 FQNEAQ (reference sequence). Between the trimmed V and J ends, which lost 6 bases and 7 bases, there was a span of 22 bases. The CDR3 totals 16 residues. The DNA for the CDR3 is TGTGCCAGCAGTACCACACCCCGGAGGCATAGGAATGAGCAGTTCTTC. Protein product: CASSTTPRRHRNEQFF. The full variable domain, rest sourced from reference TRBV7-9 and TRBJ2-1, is DTGVSQNPRHKITKRGQNVTFRCDPISEHNRLYWYRQTLGQGPEFLTYFQNEAQLEKSRLLSDRFSAERPKGSFSTLEIQRTEQGDSAMYLCASSTTPRRHRNEQFFGPGTRLTVL.

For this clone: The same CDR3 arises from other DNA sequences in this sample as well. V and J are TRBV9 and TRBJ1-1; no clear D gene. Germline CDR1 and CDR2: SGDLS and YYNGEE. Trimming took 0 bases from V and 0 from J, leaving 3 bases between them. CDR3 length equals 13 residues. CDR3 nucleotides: TGTGCCAGCAGCGTAGACATGAACACTGAAGCTTTCTTT. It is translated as CASSVDMNTEAFF.

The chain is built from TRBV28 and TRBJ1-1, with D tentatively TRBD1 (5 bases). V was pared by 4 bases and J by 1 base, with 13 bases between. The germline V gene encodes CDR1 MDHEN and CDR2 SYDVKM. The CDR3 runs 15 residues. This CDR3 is CASSSSGTANTEAFF. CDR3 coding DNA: TGTGCCAGCAGTTCGTCGGGGACGGCGAACACTGAAGCTTTCTTT. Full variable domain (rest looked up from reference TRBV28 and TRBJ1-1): DVKVTQSSRYLVKRTGEKVFLECVQDMDHENMFWYRQDPGLGLRLIYFSYDVKMKEKGDIPEGYSVSREKKERFSLILESASTNQTSMYLCASSSSGTANTEAFFGQGTRLTVV.

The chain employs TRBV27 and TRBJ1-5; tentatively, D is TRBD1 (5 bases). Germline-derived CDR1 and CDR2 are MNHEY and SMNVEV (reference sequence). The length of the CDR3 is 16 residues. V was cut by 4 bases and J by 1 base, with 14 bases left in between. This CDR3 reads CASSSRGTASNQPQHF. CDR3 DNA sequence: TGTGCCAGCAGTTCCCGGGGGACGGCCAGCAATCAGCCCCAGCATTTT.

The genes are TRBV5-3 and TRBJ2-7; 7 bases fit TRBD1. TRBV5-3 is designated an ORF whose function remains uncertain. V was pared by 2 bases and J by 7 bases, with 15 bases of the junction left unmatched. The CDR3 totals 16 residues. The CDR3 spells CARSFQRQVKQGEQYF. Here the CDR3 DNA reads TGTGCCAGAAGCTTTCAAAGACAGGTAAAACAGGGGGAGCAGTACTTC.